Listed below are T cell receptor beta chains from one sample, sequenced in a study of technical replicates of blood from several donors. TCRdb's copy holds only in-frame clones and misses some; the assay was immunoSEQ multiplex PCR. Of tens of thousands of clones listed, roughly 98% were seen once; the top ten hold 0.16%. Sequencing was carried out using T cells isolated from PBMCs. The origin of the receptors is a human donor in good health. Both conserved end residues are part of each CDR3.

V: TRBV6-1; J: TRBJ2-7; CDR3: CASSRDSFSYEQYF
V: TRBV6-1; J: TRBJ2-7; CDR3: CASSEASGTGRYEQYF
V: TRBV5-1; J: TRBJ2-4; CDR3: CASSLFAGDIQYF
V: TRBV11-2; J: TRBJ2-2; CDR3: CASSRTEFTGELFF
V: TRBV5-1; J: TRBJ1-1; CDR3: CASSAVPPGLISNTEAFF
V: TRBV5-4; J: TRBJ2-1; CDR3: CASSSLGNEQFF
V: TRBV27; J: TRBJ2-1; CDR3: CASSLSHRGHNEQFF
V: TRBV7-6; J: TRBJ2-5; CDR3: CASSKTREGYQETQYF
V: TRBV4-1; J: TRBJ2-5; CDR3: CASSQRTSGGAGETQYF
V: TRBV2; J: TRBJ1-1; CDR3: CASSLSTGSEAFF
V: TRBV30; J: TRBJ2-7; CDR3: CAWNDGASYEQYF
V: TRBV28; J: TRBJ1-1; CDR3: CASIVYQGGRAFF
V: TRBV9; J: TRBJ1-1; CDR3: CASDLIGAVNTEAFF
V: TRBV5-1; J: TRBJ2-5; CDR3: CASSLSGGQETQYF
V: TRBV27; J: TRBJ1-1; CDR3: CASSLLGGRGNTEAFF
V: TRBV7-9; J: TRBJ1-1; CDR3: CASSLASGTEAFF
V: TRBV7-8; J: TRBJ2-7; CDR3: CASSSKRTGTYEQYF
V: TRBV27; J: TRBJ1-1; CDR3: CASSSQDGNTEAFF
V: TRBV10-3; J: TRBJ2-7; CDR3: CAISEFGQGASEQYF
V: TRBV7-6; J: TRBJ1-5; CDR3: CASSLGGTGGQPQHF
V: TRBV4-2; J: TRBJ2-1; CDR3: CASSQDGTSGRVGSYNEQFF
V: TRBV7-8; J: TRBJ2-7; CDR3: CASSWTAGESYEQYF
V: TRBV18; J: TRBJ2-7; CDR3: CASSPGGGSYEQYF
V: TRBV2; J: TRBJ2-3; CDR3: CASRDLGLTTDTQYF
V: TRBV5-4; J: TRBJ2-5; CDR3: CASSPMPGQGKETQYF
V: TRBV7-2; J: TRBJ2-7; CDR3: CASSLAWDRGRYEQYF
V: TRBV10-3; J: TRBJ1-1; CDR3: CAISESLGSVAFF
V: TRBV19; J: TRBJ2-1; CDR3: CASSEAGQGAPSSYNEQFF
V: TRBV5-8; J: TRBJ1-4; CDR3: CASSSVGGWEEKLFF
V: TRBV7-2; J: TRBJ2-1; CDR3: CASSLGQNNEQFF
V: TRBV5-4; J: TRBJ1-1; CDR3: CASSHRDRATEAFF
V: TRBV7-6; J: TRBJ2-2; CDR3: CASSHSRIANTGELFF
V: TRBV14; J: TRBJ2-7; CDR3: CASSQGTYEQYF
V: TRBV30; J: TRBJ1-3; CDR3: CAWRKGVGNTIYF
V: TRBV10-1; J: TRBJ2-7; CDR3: CASSRDRAYEQYF
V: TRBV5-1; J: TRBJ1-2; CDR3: CASSLEGHNYGYTF
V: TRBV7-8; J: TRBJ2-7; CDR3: CASSLGGRGRVSYEQYF
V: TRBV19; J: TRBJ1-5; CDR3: CASIKDSFYSNQPQHF
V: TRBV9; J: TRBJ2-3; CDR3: CASQEGGGTDTQYF
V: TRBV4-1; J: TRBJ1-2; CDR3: CASSQRTGAVGYTF
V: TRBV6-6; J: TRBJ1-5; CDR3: CASTGQGGQPQHF
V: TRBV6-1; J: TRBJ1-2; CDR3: CASSGQLTGGFWGYTF
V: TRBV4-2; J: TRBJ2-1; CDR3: CASSQEPGLASPSYNEQFF
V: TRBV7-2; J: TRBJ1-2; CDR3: CASSFPRTGVPVRGYTF
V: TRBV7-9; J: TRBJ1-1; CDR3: CASTFQIPNTEAFF
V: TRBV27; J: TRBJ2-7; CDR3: CASSFRGMPYEQYF
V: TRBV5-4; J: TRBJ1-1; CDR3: CASSSPGTMNTEAFF
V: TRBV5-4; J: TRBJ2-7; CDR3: CASSLEAGPLEQYF
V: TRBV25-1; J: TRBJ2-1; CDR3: CASSHSQWEQFF
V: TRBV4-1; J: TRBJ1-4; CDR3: CASSFTGTRFATNEKLFF
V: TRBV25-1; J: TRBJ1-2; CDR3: CASSDGSFYGYTF
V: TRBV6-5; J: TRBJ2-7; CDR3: CASRVRESSYEQYF
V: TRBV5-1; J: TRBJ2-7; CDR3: CASSLEGDEQYF
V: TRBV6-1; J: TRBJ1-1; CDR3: CASSEISGTEAFF
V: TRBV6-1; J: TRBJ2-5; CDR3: CASSESTTGGVGETQYF
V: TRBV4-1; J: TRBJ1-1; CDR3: CASSQSGGRVTEAFF